This is a list of T cell receptor beta chains from one sample in a study of T cell responses to AZD1222 COVID-19 vaccine. Sequenced by immunoSEQ multiplex PCR; TCRdb stores in-frame clones only, minus some. This table holds tens of thousands of clones, approximately 91% found once. Source: peripheral blood, taken on day 0 of AZD1222 vaccination. The receptors here all came from an adult in good health. Both conserved end residues are trimmed from each CDR3.

j_call: TRBJ1-5
v_call: TRBV7-2
cdr3_length: 15
cdr3_aa: ASSLGPGTGSYQPQH

j_call: TRBJ2-7
v_call: TRBV6-2/TRBV6-3
cdr3_length: 9
cdr3_aa: ASSLGQGVY

j_call: TRBJ1-2
v_call: TRBV12-3/TRBV12-4
cdr3_length: 11
cdr3_aa: ASSFRTGYGYT

j_call: TRBJ2-2
v_call: TRBV7-3
cdr3_length: 11
cdr3_aa: ASSTGDAGELF

j_call: TRBJ1-4
v_call: TRBV19
cdr3_length: 12
cdr3_aa: ASSIQGFSEKLF

j_call: TRBJ2-7
v_call: TRBV10-1
cdr3_length: 13
cdr3_aa: ARSGTGRRTYEQY

j_call: TRBJ1-4
v_call: TRBV28
cdr3_length: 13
cdr3_aa: ASSPTGTANEKLF

j_call: TRBJ2-1
v_call: TRBV12-3/TRBV12-4
cdr3_length: 11
cdr3_aa: ASSSTKGNEQF

j_call: TRBJ1-5
v_call: TRBV19
cdr3_length: 13
cdr3_aa: ASSIDQGRDQPQH

j_call: TRBJ2-5
v_call: TRBV7-3
cdr3_length: 13
cdr3_aa: ASRPRGLPEETQY

j_call: TRBJ1-3
v_call: TRBV12-5
cdr3_length: 13
cdr3_aa: ASVPPNEPGNTIY

j_call: TRBJ2-7
v_call: TRBV19
cdr3_length: 13
cdr3_aa: ASSRTGQSSYEQY

j_call: TRBJ1-4
v_call: TRBV18
cdr3_length: 12
cdr3_aa: ASSPVRANEKLF

j_call: TRBJ2-1
v_call: TRBV7-2
cdr3_length: 12
cdr3_aa: ASSLGGYYNEQF

j_call: TRBJ1-2
v_call: TRBV6-5
cdr3_length: 11
cdr3_aa: ASSYSLTGGYT